A single sample is the source of the 17 T cell receptor beta chains below, sequenced in a study of T cell changes during pregnancy in multiple sclerosis. The assay was immunoSEQ multiplex PCR, and TCRdb's table has in-frame clones only and misses some. The repertoire holds roughly 93,000 clones, with approximately 89% as singletons. Source: peripheral blood, taken before pregnancy. These receptors all come from a female donor with multiple sclerosis, enrolled in a pregnancy study.

V gene TRBV11-3 combines with J gene TRBJ1-5, with 7 positions matching TRBD1. Per germline, CDR1 SGHNT and CDR2 YENEEA. This CDR3 comprises 17 residues. Trimming took 5 bases from V and 11 from J; bases not matched to a gene: 21. CDR3 residues: CASSRRPPDRAQLAQHF. The CDR3 DNA follows: TGTGCCAGCAGCCGCCGACCTCCCGACAGGGCCCAGTTGGCCCAGCATTTT. The entire variable domain, with the rest obtained from reference TRBV11-3 and TRBJ1-5, is as follows: EAGVVQSPRYKIIEKKQPVAFWCNPISGHNTLYWYLQNLGQGPELLIRYENEEAVDDSQLPKDRFSAERLKGVDSTLKIQPAELGDSAVYLCASSRRPPDRAQLAQHFGDGTRLSIL.

The gene calls are TRBV2 and TRBJ2-5; 7 bases are a match to TRBD1. The germline V gene has CDR1 SNHLY and CDR2 FYNNEI. This CDR3 spans 14 amino acids. V lost 6 bases and J lost 2; bases outside the gene matches: 6. In nucleotides, the CDR3 is TGTGCCAGCAGCGTATACAGGGGTCAAGAGACCCAGTACTTC. Amino acids: CASSVYRGQETQYF.

V gene TRBV19 combines with J gene TRBJ2-5, with 9 bases matching TRBD2. Germline trimming cut 4 bases from V and 5 bases from J; bases unmatched to any gene: 14. The germline V gene encodes CDR1 LNHDA and CDR2 SQIVND (reference sequence). The CDR3 loop spans 17 amino acids. The CDR3 DNA sequence: TGTGCCAGTAGTACTCTATTTGGGAGCGGGAGGTTGGAGACCCAGTACTTC. Translated: CASSTLFGSGRLETQYF.

V usage is TRBV7-9 and J usage is TRBJ2-7; no firm D call. Looked up from germline, CDR1 is SEHNR and CDR2 is FQNEAQ (reference sequence). The CDR3 loop spans 15 amino acids. V gave up 0 bases and J gave up 0 bases, with 9 bases separating them. The CDR3 DNA is TGTGCCAGCAGCTTAGCGGTCAGTTTCTCCTACGAGCAGTACTTC. Translated: CASSLAVSFSYEQYF.

This chain connects TRBV5-1 to TRBJ2-1; possible D gene TRBD2, 6 bases. The CDR3 has 16 residues. Trimming shortened V by 5 bases and J by 3 bases, and 18 bases separated the two germline ends. Germline V CDR1 and CDR2: SGHRS, YFSETQ. The CDR3 sequence is CASSFSGSSVYNEQFF. CDR3 bases: TGCGCCAGCAGTTTTTCCGGGAGTAGTGTCTACAATGAGCAGTTCTTC.

The CDR3 spells CASSTGDGGGTQYF. CDR3 sequence (DNA): TGTGCCAGCAGCACAGGAGACGGGGGGGGTACGCAGTATTTT. V is TRBV7-3 and J is TRBJ2-3; TRBD2 aligns across 8 bases. The CDR3 length is 14 residues. Per germline, CDR1 SGHTA and CDR2 FQGTGA. J gave up 8 bases and V 5 bases, and 9 bases lay outside the gene matches.

This clone was counted only a few times. The gene calls are TRBV19 and TRBJ2-2; TRBD1 matches 9 bases. This CDR3 spans 14 amino acids. V was clipped by 5 bases and J by 5 bases; unmatched bases: 3. Per the germline V gene, CDR1 is LNHDA and CDR2 is SQIVND (reference sequence). The DNA of the CDR3 is TGTGCCAGTAGTTTTGGGACAGGGACCGGGGAGCTGTTTTTT. It yields the protein CASSFGTGTGELFF.

The chain carries TRBV9 and TRBJ2-1; D may be TRBD2 (7 bases). V gave up 4 bases and J gave up 3 bases, with 14 bases separating them. The CDR3 sequence is 15 residues long. In germline, CDR1 is SGDLS, CDR2 YYNGEE. The CDR3 region is CASSSEGGNYNEQFF. The CDR3 coding sequence is TGTGCCAGCAGCTCAGAGGGGGGGAACTACAATGAGCAGTTCTTC. Looking up the rest from reference TRBV9 and TRBJ2-1 gives the full variable domain: DSGVTQTPKHLITATGQRVTLRCSPRSGDLSVYWYQQSLDQGLQFLIQYYNGEERAKGNILERFSAQQFPDLHSELNLSSLELGDSALYFCASSSEGGNYNEQFFGPGTRLTVL.

The chain carries TRBV6-6 and TRBJ2-1, with a tentative D call TRBD2 (6 bases). This CDR3 is built from 13 residues. Trimming shortened V by 10 bases and J by 6 bases, and 16 bases separated the two germline ends. Germline V lookup: CDR1 MNHNY, CDR2 SVGAGI (reference sequence). The CDR3 bases are TGTGCCACCGTCGGGAGACTCCGCAATGAGCAGTTCTTC. Translated, it gives CATVGRLRNEQFF.

This chain uses TRBV14 with TRBJ2-7, with 8 bases identical to TRBD1. Germline CDR1 and CDR2: SGHDN and FVKESK. This CDR3 spans 14 amino acids. After removal of 2 bases from V and 1 base from J, the junction contained 1 base not matched to a gene. This chain's CDR3 is CASSQYRGSYEQYF. CDR3 bases: TGTGCCAGCAGCCAATACAGGGGGTCCTACGAGCAGTACTTC.

Concerning this clone itself: Other DNA sequences within the sample encode an identical CDR3. The rearrangement joins TRBV9 to TRBJ2-5; 8 bases are a match to TRBD1. Germline CDR1 reads SGDLS; CDR2 reads YYNGEE. The CDR3 is made up of 14 amino acids. Trimming took 0 bases from V and 5 from J; bases not matched to a gene: 3. Here the CDR3 DNA reads TGTGCCAGCAGCGTAGGACAGGGGTGGGAGACCCAGTACTTC. It translates to CASSVGQGWETQYF.

The CDR3 sequence: CASSLDRLDHGYTF. The CDR3 bases are TGTGCCAGCAGCTTGGACAGACTCGACCATGGCTACACCTTC. This chain uses TRBV7-8 with TRBJ1-2, with D tentatively TRBD1 (6 bases). V was shortened by 3 bases and J by 6 bases, with 14 bases between the two germline ends. Germline-derived CDR1 and CDR2 are SGHVS and FQNEAQ. The CDR3 contains 14 residues.

This clone was picked up one time. J is TRBJ2-7 and V is TRBV4-1; D possibly corresponds to TRBD1 (6 bases). CDR1 and CDR2 from the germline V gene are MGHRA and YSYEKL. Trimming pared 0 bases from V and 4 bases from J, leaving 16 bases between. CDR3 length: 16 amino acids. Written as DNA, the CDR3 is TGCGCCAGCAGCCAAGAAAAGCGCAGGGGCGGGTACGAGCAGTACTTC. It is translated as CASSQEKRRGGYEQYF.

In this sample, this clone turned up once. This chain uses TRBV5-1 with TRBJ2-5; tentative D call: TRBD2 (5 bases). The CDR3 has 14 amino acids. Germline lookup yields CDR1 SGHRS and CDR2 YFSETQ. Between the trimmed V and J ends, which lost 1 base and 2 bases, there was a span of 9 bases. CDR3 residues: CASSLRSGQETQYF. The CDR3 DNA reads TGCGCCAGCAGCTTGCGGAGCGGACAAGAGACCCAGTACTTC. The full variable domain, in which reference TRBV5-1 and TRBJ2-5 provide the parts outside the CDR3, is KAGVTQTPRYLIKTRGQQVTLSCSPISGHRSVSWYQQTPGQGLQFLFEYFSETQRNKGNFPGRFSGRQFSNSRSEMNVSTLELGDSALYLCASSLRSGQETQYFGPGTRLLVL.

The chain uses TRBV6-1 and TRBJ1-5; D ambiguous. The V and J ends lost 8 bases and 7 bases respectively, with 15 bases between them. The CDR3 contains 13 residues. Germline CDR1 reads MNHNS; CDR2 reads SASEGT. The chain's CDR3 is CASRRGSGQPQHF. For the CDR3, the DNA is TGTGCCAGCCGGAGAGGGTCAGGACAGCCCCAGCATTTT.

This clone is a singleton in its sample. The gene calls are TRBV5-4 and TRBJ2-7, with D possibly matching TRBD2 (5 bases). The CDR3 covers 15 residues. V lost 1 base to trimming and J lost 6 bases, with 17 bases between them. Germline lookup yields CDR1 SGHNT and CDR2 YYREEE (reference sequence). CDR3 in amino acids: CASSLQSRKAGEQYF. The CDR3 nucleotides read TGTGCCAGCAGCTTGCAGTCCCGAAAGGCGGGCGAGCAGTACTTC.

V and J are TRBV5-4 and TRBJ2-7; 7 bases are a match to TRBD1. Germline assignment: CDR1 SGHNT and CDR2 YYREEE (reference sequence). The V gene end was trimmed by 0 bases and the J gene end by 3 bases; junction bases not matched to a gene: 3. This CDR3 spans 14 amino acids. In DNA, the CDR3 is TGTGCCAGCAGCTTGGGTACAGGGGTCTACGAGCAGTACTTC. This gives the protein CASSLGTGVYEQYF. Using reference TRBV5-4 and TRBJ2-7 for the parts outside the CDR3, the full variable domain is ETGVTQSPTHLIKTRGQQVTLRCSSQSGHNTVSWYQQALGQGPQFIFQYYREEENGRGNFPPRFSGLQFPNYSSELNVNALELDDSALYLCASSLGTGVYEQYFGPGTRLTVT.